In its sample, the clone carrying this T cell receptor (beta chain) was seen many times. The antigen is not known. Time point here: persistent/refractory GD, antithyroid drugs over 5 years with positive TRAb. Scientists built the TCR library using RNA that was extracted from PBMCs. This sample is part of a study of regulatory T cells in long-lasting Graves disease. Arm-PCR of CDR3 regions and iRepertoire HTBI primers were used to build TCR beta libraries. From the multiplex PCR reads, TCRdb called clonotypes with MiXCR, one entry per CDR3 protein. Here the sample spans 400,000 to 500,000 distinct CDR3 sequences, roughly a fifth being singletons. Whole-study findings and limits: Persistent Graves' disease cases displayed lower TCR diversity than newly diagnosed ones.

The germline V gene has CDR1 MNHNS and CDR2 SASEGT. This CDR3 contains 15 residues. The V end was cut by 7 bases, the J end by 7 bases, with 22 bases between. The clonotype was recovered from a female donor with Graves disease. The J gene is TRBJ1-2, the V gene TRBV6-1; a possible D gene is TRBD1 (5 bases). Material: peripheral blood mononuclear cells (PBMCs), obtained when the disease was refractory, from a patient treated with antithyroid drugs. Here the CDR3 reads CASTAGPSIFGGYTF. The CDR3 DNA sequence: TGTGCCAGCACGGCGGGGCCGTCGATCTTCGGTGGCTACACCTTC.